The present TCR beta chain was sequenced within a study of CD8+ T cells in alopecia areata. Germline CDR1 and CDR2: SQVTM and ANQGSEA. The junction had 8 bases not matched to a gene; V was cut back by 1 base and J by 4 bases. The length of the CDR3 is 16 residues. Researchers gathered lesional scalp punch biopsies and peripheral blood from patients with alopecia areata. On this clone itself: No antigen is known for it.

Points from the study as a whole: Higher clonality and more expanded CD8+ clones appeared in lesional than normal scalp.

Isolated RNA was reverse transcribed into cDNA used as the sequencing template. TCRdb's table, derived via immunoSEQ multiplex PCR, lists solely in-frame clones and lacks some. Of about 150,000 clones in the sample, around half were seen once. This sample comprised CD8+ T cells sorted from blood, obtained at week 0. The receptor's source is a human donor with alopecia areata. V and J are TRBV29-1 and TRBJ2-7, with 12 bases lining up with TRBD1. CDR3 amino acids: CSVEGLGDRGPYEQYF. CDR3 DNA sequence: TGCAGCGTTGAAGGCCTAGGGGACAGGGGGCCTTACGAGCAGTACTTC.